The clone carrying this T cell receptor (beta chain) has more than one count but fewer than ten. The antigen is not known. This sample stems from a study of response to subunit inactivated influenza vaccine. TCRdb itself ran the RT-PCR reads through MiXCR, one entry per CDR3 protein. The sample shows more than 400,000 distinct CDR3 sequences, roughly 9.7% of them seen only once. Study results and caveats: T cells newly recruited by each seasonal influenza vaccination are few, the authors suggested.

The CDR3 contains 15 residues. V lost 5 bases, J lost 4 bases, and 17 bases lay in between. Germline V gives CDR1 SGHTA, CDR2 FQGNSA. The specimen was PBMCs from blood, collected around seven weeks after vaccination. The rearrangement uses TRBV7-2 and TRBJ1-2, with a tentative D call TRBD1 (5 bases). This receptor was identified in a man aged 50-59 years who received an inactivated influenza vaccine. The DNA of the CDR3 is TGTGCCAGCAGCGACAAAAGGGGACTTAGCTATGGCTACACCTTC. Its translation: CASSDKRGLSYGYTF. Filled out from reference TRBV7-2 and TRBJ1-2, the complete variable domain reads GAGVSQSPSNKVTEKGKDVELRCDPISGHTALYWYRQSLGQGLEFLIYFQGNSAPDKSGLPSDRFSAERTGGSVSTLTIQRTQQEDSAVYLCASSDKRGLSYGYTFGSGTRLTVV.